Each of the 17 T cell receptor beta chains below was sequenced from the same sample in a study of shared clonotypes between healthy human individuals. Here immunoSEQ multiplex PCR was the method, and the copy in TCRdb shows in-frame clones only, minus some. The sample yields about 600,000 clones, roughly four fifths seen once. Sequencing input: PBMCs. The origin of the receptors is a woman between 40 and 55 years old in good health. Some clones in this sample may be carry-over from other donors' samples.

The J gene is TRBJ2-1, the V gene TRBV18, with TRBD2 matching over 7 bases. With V trimmed by 4 bases and J by 5 bases, 11 bases remained unmatched. Germline V gives CDR1 KGHSH, CDR2 LQKENI. The CDR3 runs 16 residues. In DNA, the CDR3 is TGTGCCAGCTCACAACCGGGAGGAAAAGGAAACAATGAGCAGTTCTTC. It translates to CASSQPGGKGNNEQFF.

In regard to this clone: The same CDR3 is also encoded by other DNA sequences in this sample. The chain is built from TRBV28 and TRBJ1-1; the D is unclear. Looked up from germline, CDR1 is MDHEN and CDR2 is SYDVKM. V was shortened by 6 bases and J by 4 bases, with 6 bases between the two germline ends. The CDR3 totals 11 residues. The CDR3 region is CASSRTTEAFF. Written as DNA, the CDR3 is TGTGCCAGCAGCCGAACCACTGAAGCTTTCTTT.

The V call is TRBV27, the J call TRBJ1-2, with 11 bases matching TRBD1. CDR3 length: 15 residues. The J segment lost 7 bases and the V segment lost 5 bases, leaving 9 bases of the junction unmatched. CDR1 is MNHEY and CDR2 is SMNVEV in the germline V gene (reference sequence). This CDR3 is CASSPLDRGHSGYTF. The CDR3 nucleotides read TGTGCCAGCAGTCCATTGGACAGGGGGCACTCTGGCTACACCTTC.

V gene TRBV7-2 combines with J gene TRBJ2-7, with unresolved D. The CDR3 runs to 12 residues. Per germline, CDR1 SGHTA and CDR2 FQGNSA. V was cut by 1 base and J by 6 bases, with 7 bases left in between. The CDR3 bases are TGTGCCAGCAGCTTAGATACAGCCGAGCAGTACTTC. As protein: CASSLDTAEQYF. Full variable domain (remainder filled in from reference TRBV7-2 and TRBJ2-7): GAGVSQSPSNKVTEKGKDVELRCDPISGHTALYWYRQSLGQGLEFLIYFQGNSAPDKSGLPSDRFSAERTGGSVSTLTIQRTQQEDSAVYLCASSLDTAEQYFGPGTRLTVT.

The rearrangement links TRBV18 to TRBJ2-7; TRBD2 agrees at 7 bases. CDR1 and CDR2 from the germline V gene are KGHSH and LQKENI. The V gene end was trimmed by 4 bases and the J gene end by 0 bases; junction bases not matched to a gene: 18. This CDR3 region has 19 residues. The CDR3, as DNA: TGTGCCAGCTCACGGGGGGGATTTGGGAGTCCCGTCCCCTCCTACGAGCAGTACTTC. Amino acids: CASSRGGFGSPVPSYEQYF.

The chain uses TRBV6-6 and TRBJ2-2; D is unresolved. V lost 5 bases and J 8 bases, leaving 15 bases between the germline ends. The CDR3 loop spans 14 amino acids. The germline gives CDR1 MNHNY, CDR2 SVGAGI (reference sequence). CDR3 in DNA: TGTGCCAGCAGTCCGACCCAGACGTTAGGGGAGCTGTTTTTT. Protein sequence: CASSPTQTLGELFF.

The CDR3 DNA reads TGCGCCAGCAGCAAATCCCCCCCGAATTCAGAGACCCAGTACTTC. Translating it yields CASSKSPPNSETQYF. The chain uses TRBV4-1 and TRBJ2-5, with D unclear. V lost 5 bases and J lost 4, with 17 bases in between. This CDR3 has 15 amino acids. The germline V gene has CDR1 MGHRA and CDR2 YSYEKL.

This clone appeared once. V usage is TRBV27 and J usage is TRBJ2-1, with 7 bases aligning to TRBD1. The germline V gene has CDR1 MNHEY and CDR2 SMNVEV (reference sequence). The CDR3 is made up of 15 amino acids. V trimming: 5 bases; J trimming: 2 bases; junction bases outside the gene matches: 6. CDR3 DNA: TGTGCCAGCAGTGTCGAGGGGGCCCCCTACAATGAGCAGTTCTTC. This translates into CASSVEGAPYNEQFF.

The chain employs TRBV2 and TRBJ2-2, with 7 bases that match TRBD2. Trimming at V came to 6 bases and at J to 4 bases, leaving 8 bases not matched to a gene. The germline gives CDR1 SNHLY, CDR2 FYNNEI. The CDR3 runs 15 residues. CDR3 nucleotide sequence: TGTGCCAGCAGCAAAGGAGGGGAGGGCACCGGGGAGCTGTTTTTT. Translating it yields CASSKGGEGTGELFF.

This chain connects TRBV28 to TRBJ2-7; TRBD1 matches at 8 bases. CDR1 and CDR2 (germline): MDHEN, SYDVKM. J lost 6 bases, V lost 3 bases, and 4 bases had no gene match. This CDR3 has 13 residues. CDR3 region: CASSFGQGAEQYF. In nucleotides, the CDR3 is TGTGCCAGCAGTTTCGGGCAGGGGGCCGAGCAGTACTTC.

This clone was recorded a few times. V is TRBV7-9 and J is TRBJ2-5; D uncertain. The V end was cut by 1 base, the J end by 3 bases, with 3 bases between. The germline CDR1 and CDR2 sequences are SEHNR and FQNEAQ (reference sequence). This CDR3 comprises 12 residues. The CDR3 coding sequence is TGTGCCAGCAGCTTAGTAGAAGAGACCCAGTACTTC. Its protein product is CASSLVEETQYF.

This clone was seen once. The chain employs TRBV18 and TRBJ2-7; TRBD1 aligns across 8 bases. Unmatched junction bases numbered 7, after V lost 3 bases and J lost 6 bases. Germline V CDR1 and CDR2: KGHSH, LQKENI. The length of the CDR3 is 14 residues. The CDR3 region is CASSPVTGASEQYF. The CDR3 bases are TGTGCCAGCTCACCGGTGACAGGGGCCTCCGAGCAGTACTTC.

The chain recombines TRBV4-1 with TRBJ2-1; 11 bases are a match to TRBD2. The CDR3 extends over 16 amino acids. CDR1 and CDR2 from the germline V gene are MGHRA and YSYEKL. The junction had 10 bases not matched to a gene; V was cut back by 6 bases and J by 6 bases. As DNA, the CDR3 is TGCGCCAGCAGGGAAGCTAGCGGGAGGAATTTCAATGAGCAGTTCTTC. Amino acids: CASREASGRNFNEQFF.

The V gene is TRBV15, the J gene TRBJ2-7; D uncertain. There are 16 residues in the CDR3. Between the trimmed V and J ends, which lost 0 bases and 3 bases, there was a span of 15 bases. CDR1 is LNHNV and CDR2 is YYDKDF in the germline V gene (reference sequence). This CDR3 reads CATSRDFPANYYEQYF. CDR3 in DNA: TGTGCCACCAGCAGAGATTTTCCAGCTAATTACTACGAGCAGTACTTC.

V is TRBV10-3 and J is TRBJ2-3; 7 bases are shared with TRBD2. CDR3 length equals 17 residues. Trimming cost V 4 bases and J 0 bases; bases outside gene matches: 10. The germline V gene encodes CDR1 ENHRY and CDR2 SYGVKD. The CDR3 region is CAISVLARDYSTDTQYF. CDR3 nucleotides: TGTGCCATCAGTGTACTAGCGAGGGATTATAGCACAGATACGCAGTATTTT.

The V and J genes are TRBV11-3 and TRBJ2-2, with a possible D match to TRBD2 (6 bases). V was pared by 5 bases and J by 0 bases, with 10 bases between. The CDR3 runs to 15 residues. Germline loops: CDR1 SGHNT, CDR2 YENEEA. DNA for the CDR3: TGTGCCAGCAGCGCCCTAGCGACGAACACCGGGGAGCTGTTTTTT. Protein: CASSALATNTGELFF.

V usage is TRBV30 and J usage is TRBJ2-5, with D perhaps being TRBD1 or TRBD2 (6 bases each). V was clipped by 1 base and J by 4 bases, with 16 bases between them. This CDR3 spans 15 amino acids. The germline V gene has CDR1 GTSNPN and CDR2 SVGIG (reference sequence). The CDR3, as DNA: TGTGCCTGGAGTGAGGGGGGCTGGGGTAGAGAGACCCAGTACTTC. Protein: CAWSEGGWGRETQYF.